This T cell receptor beta chain is from a study of blood T cell repertoires in COVID-19. As for the study in general: Both acute and convalescent COVID-19 samples were obtained from the United States, Italy and Spain.

Germline lookup yields CDR1 MDHEN and CDR2 SYDVKM. The CDR3 has 16 amino acids. The junction had 10 bases not matched to a gene; V was cut back by 4 bases and J by 6 bases. In its sample, this clone was seen a few times. TCRdb's table, derived via immunoSEQ multiplex PCR, lists solely in-frame clones and lacks some. Of tens of thousands of clones in the sample, about four fifths were seen once. V is TRBV28 and J is TRBJ2-3; 10 bases fit TRBD2. Material: peripheral blood. The source of this sequence is an elderly woman with active or convalescent COVID-19. The CDR3 region is CASSSNKRGGSDTQYF. The CDR3 DNA reads TGTGCCAGCAGTTCCAATAAGCGGGGGGGCTCGGATACGCAGTATTTT.